This entry features one T cell receptor beta chain sequence. What it binds is not known. The donors, healthy adults who were HIV-negative, had experienced no recent acute infections or vaccinations. The germline V gene encodes CDR1 SQVTM and CDR2 ANQGSEA. Trimming stripped 6 bases from V and 3 bases from J, with 6 bases between. This CDR3 comprises 10 residues. This entry belongs to a study of shared clonotypes between healthy human individuals. About the study: Three plates each covered CD4 naive and memory; CD8 naive two, CD8 memory one.

It was 200 to 250 ng DNA, about 30,000 T cell genomes, that sorted-subset replicate PCRs used. Here immunoSEQ multiplex PCR was the method, and the copy in TCRdb shows in-frame clones only, minus some. This table has roughly 2 million clones, 90% to 96% appearing once. Study conclusions and caveats: Across subsets, estimated richness was generally greater for naive than for memory populations.

The J gene is TRBJ2-7, the V gene TRBV29-1; possibly TRBD2 for D (5 bases). This TCR came from a man aged 18-30 years in good health. The sample was naive CD4+ T cells sorted from blood. The sample's subset: CD45RA+ positively selected. CDR3 residues: CSVGNYEQYF. In DNA form, the CDR3 reads TGCAGCGTCGGGAACTACGAGCAGTACTTC.